The source of this T cell receptor beta chain is a study of CD8 T cells in ankylosing spondylitis. Study-wide results and caveats: Fewer than ten highly homologous variants made up a TCR beta motif that seemed to typify ankylosing spondylitis blood. In ankylosing spondylitis patients, matched synovial fluid reportedly showed significant enrichment of disease-linked clones. Disease-linked clones proved CD8+ and comparatively uncommon in peripheral blood. Earlier literature documents some of the motif variants in reactive arthritis synovial fluid and blood.

This clonotype was found many times. The antigen is unknown. One entry per CDR3 protein results from TCRdb running MiXCR on the 5' RACE reads. The top ten clones hold under 0.6% of a sample with about 800,000 distinct CDR3 sequences, approximately 12% of them seen once. The CDR3 runs to 19 residues. Trimming took 3 bases from V and 5 from J; bases not matched to a gene: 19. Germline V gives CDR1 SGHAT, CDR2 FQNNGV. This TCR came from a male donor with ankylosing spondylitis. The sequenced sample consisted of blood, either unsorted or a sorted T cell fraction (not recorded which). The rearrangement uses TRBV11-2 and TRBJ2-1; TRBD2 matches at 7 bases. The DNA for the CDR3 is TGTGCCAGCAGCTTCCGCCCTAGCGGAACCCCGCGATTAAACAATGAGCAGTTCTTC. It yields the protein CASSFRPSGTPRLNNEQFF.